This T cell receptor beta chain was obtained from a study of tumor-infiltrating lymphocytes in localized non-small cell lung cancer. This clone occurred a few times. V shed 2 bases and J shed 2 bases, with 10 bases lying between them. CDR3 length: 14 amino acids. Germline V gene sequence: CDR1 GTSNPN, CDR2 SVGIG (reference sequence). Using immunoSEQ multiplex PCR, the repertoire was profiled, and TCRdb retains in-frame clones only, with some absent. In the table there are 10,000 to 15,000 clones, roughly two thirds of which are singletons. This clonotype was obtained from a human donor with non-small cell lung cancer. This chain connects TRBV30 to TRBJ1-5, with D possibly being TRBD1 (5 bases). The sequenced sample was lung tumor tissue. CDR3 sequence: CAWSHGGGNQPQHF. The DNA for the CDR3 is TGTGCCTGGAGTCACGGGGGGGGCAATCAGCCCCAGCATTTT.